This TCR beta chain was captured in a study of blood T cells in healthy people across ages. Healthy individuals of Caucasian origin from Russia, aged about 6 to 95, served as donors. Remarks on this clonotype: The antigen remains unidentified.

Study-wide results and caveats: Donors of long life had a larger count of naive CD4+ cells and greater diversity than aged donors. Shifts in expanded clonotypes may have been confounded by donor CMV status, which was unknown.

Combining a sample-barcoded 5' primer with a J-beta primer mix, a second PCR ran for roughly 7 to 12 cycles. TCRdb called the 5' RACE reads again in MiXCR, with one record for every CDR3 protein. The repertoire consists of about 720,000 distinct CDR3 sequences, with 22% occurring once and the leading ten covering roughly a fifth. The germline V gene has CDR1 SNHLY and CDR2 FYNNEI. The V end was cut by 6 bases, the J end by 2 bases, with 8 bases between. The CDR3 totals 13 residues. The receptor was isolated from a man between 65 and 85 years old in good health. The chain uses TRBV2 and TRBJ2-4; D gene ambiguous. Specimen: blood. DNA of the CDR3: TGTGCCAGCAGCGCTCTGCCCAAAAACATTCAGTACTTC. This encodes CASSALPKNIQYF.